This is a list of T cell receptor beta chains from one sample in a study of Graves' ophthalmopathy and Graves' hyperthyroidism. Each CDR3 protein gets one entry after TCRdb re-called the multiplex PCR reads with MiXCR. This sample has hundreds of thousands of distinct CDR3 sequences, with around 40% found just once. The sample taken for sequencing was peripheral blood. These receptors were obtained from an adult man with Graves' ophthalmopathy. CDR3s include the opening cysteine and the closing phenylalanine or tryptophan. Each record gives: clone size, J gene, D gene, V gene, CDR3 protein, CDR3 DNA. A D gene is named only where the DNA matches it firmly. The listing skips clone size in some rows; elsewhere it reads once, few, many or a size class.

NA TRBJ2-1 NA TRBV11-1 CASSSRAYNEQFF TGTGCCAGCAGCTCAAGGGCCTACAATGAGCAGTTCTTC
NA TRBJ1-6 NA TRBV9 CASSTQRGEPLHF TGTGCCAGCAGTACGCAAAGGGGGGAACCCCTCCACTTT
NA TRBJ2-7 NA TRBV2 CTSSEALSLGPYEQYF TGTACCAGCAGTGAAGCGCTATCCCTGGGTCCCTACGAGCAGTACTTC
NA TRBJ2-6 TRBD1 TRBV12-3/TRBV12-4 CASRGTGTEISGANVLTF TGTGCCAGCAGGGGCACCGGGACAGAAATCTCTGGGGCCAACGTCCTGACTTTC
few TRBJ1-1 NA TRBV20-1 CSARGSRGLNTEAFF TGCAGTGCTAGGGGATCCAGGGGCTTGAACACTGAAGCTTTCTTT
NA TRBJ2-7 TRBD1 TRBV7-9 CARDGTGPPYEQYF TGTGCTAGAGATGGGACAGGGCCACCGTACGAGCAGTACTTC
NA TRBJ2-5 TRBD1 TRBV20-1 CSAPGGTGGWETQYF TGCAGTGCCCCGGGGGGGACAGGGGGTTGGGAGACCCAGTACTTC
few TRBJ2-7 NA TRBV29-1 CSVEIPGGTDAYEQYF TGCAGCGTTGAAATACCGGGCGGGACCGATGCCTACGAGCAGTACTTC
many TRBJ1-1 TRBD1 TRBV19 CASSPRGPMNTEAFF TGTGCCAGTAGTCCCAGGGGGCCCATGAACACTGAAGCTTTCTTT
NA TRBJ1-6 NA TRBV15 CATSRALRSPLHF TGTGCCACCAGCAGGGCCCTTCGTTCACCCCTCCACTTT
many TRBJ2-7 TRBD2 TRBV20-1 CSAPRLASEQYF TGCAGTGCTCCCAGACTAGCAAGCGAGCAGTACTTC
NA TRBJ2-3 NA TRBV10-3 CAISTGTTSTDTQYF TGTGCCATCAGTACCGGGACAACTAGCACAGATACGCAGTATTTT
few TRBJ2-5 NA TRBV7-9 CASSPSPRLETQYF TGTGCCAGCAGCCCCTCCCCAAGACTTGAGACCCAGTACTTC
NA TRBJ2-7 NA TRBV7-9 CASSFVGDITYEQYF TGTGCCAGCAGCTTTGTCGGGGATATTACGTACGAGCAGTACTTC
many TRBJ1-1 TRBD1 TRBV9 CASSQTDRSDTEAFF TGTGCCAGCAGTCAAACGGACAGGTCGGACACTGAAGCTTTCTTT
NA TRBJ2-7 TRBD2 TRBV7-6 CASSLGSGGRYEQYF TGTGCCAGCAGCTTAGGCAGCGGGGGCCGTTACGAGCAGTACTTC
NA TRBJ1-3 NA TRBV5-4 CASSLVGGTGNTIYF TGTGCCAGCAGCTTGGTAGGGGGAACTGGAAACACCATATATTTT
many TRBJ1-6 TRBD1 TRBV2 CASSPEGTVNSPLHF TGTGCCAGCAGCCCTGAGGGGACAGTAAATTCACCCCTCCACTTT
many TRBJ1-1 NA TRBV7-2 CASSLGEWAFF TGTGCCAGCAGCTTAGGGGAGTGGGCTTTCTTT
many TRBJ1-2 TRBD1 TRBV2 CASERVTGGYYGYTF TGTGCCAGCGAACGCGTGACAGGGGGATACTATGGCTACACCTTC
NA TRBJ2-5 TRBD1 TRBV12-3/TRBV12-4 CASSLTGIEETQYF TGTGCCAGCAGTTTGACAGGGATCGAGGAGACCCAGTACTTC
NA TRBJ1-2 NA TRBV7-2 CASMPTLGNGYTF TGTGCCAGCATGCCTACCCTCGGGAATGGCTACACCTTC
few TRBJ2-7 NA TRBV9 CASSVEGKGLPSYEQYF TGTGCCAGCAGCGTAGAAGGCAAAGGACTGCCATCCTACGAGCAGTACTTC